Listed below are T cell receptor beta chains from one sample, sequenced in a study of cytomegalovirus exposure and HLA in healthy donors. Measured with immunoSEQ multiplex PCR; TCRdb has only the in-frame clones, and not every one. The repertoire holds 100,000 to 120,000 clones, with around four fifths as singletons. Sequenced material: PBMCs. The receptors shown here come from a woman in her 40s in good health and CMV-seropositive. The CDR3 runs from the conserved cysteine through the conserved F or W. Each record gives: D gene, V gene, J gene, CDR3 protein. D genes are given only for firm matches.

TRBD1,TRBV6-1,TRBJ1-1,CASSVDRANTEAFF
TRBD2,TRBV5-4,TRBJ2-5,CASSLAGTSGFVTQYF
.,TRBV18,TRBJ1-6,CASSPTGVLDSYNSPLHF
TRBD2,TRBV9,TRBJ2-5,CASSVAGTTLETQYF
TRBD1,TRBV27,TRBJ1-5,CASRTRTGSYSNQPQHF
TRBD1,TRBV28,TRBJ1-5,CASTSSSGGPGQPQHF
TRBD1,TRBV10-3,TRBJ2-7,CAITGQGYEQYF
.,TRBV6-1,TRBJ1-5,CASSEGESNQPQHF
.,TRBV15,TRBJ2-1,CATSRDLWFEGINEQFF
.,TRBV5-1,TRBJ2-3,CASSLVRPGDTQYF
.,TRBV5-1,TRBJ1-1,CASSLEFRENTEAFF
.,TRBV9,TRBJ1-5,CASGAGNNQPQHF